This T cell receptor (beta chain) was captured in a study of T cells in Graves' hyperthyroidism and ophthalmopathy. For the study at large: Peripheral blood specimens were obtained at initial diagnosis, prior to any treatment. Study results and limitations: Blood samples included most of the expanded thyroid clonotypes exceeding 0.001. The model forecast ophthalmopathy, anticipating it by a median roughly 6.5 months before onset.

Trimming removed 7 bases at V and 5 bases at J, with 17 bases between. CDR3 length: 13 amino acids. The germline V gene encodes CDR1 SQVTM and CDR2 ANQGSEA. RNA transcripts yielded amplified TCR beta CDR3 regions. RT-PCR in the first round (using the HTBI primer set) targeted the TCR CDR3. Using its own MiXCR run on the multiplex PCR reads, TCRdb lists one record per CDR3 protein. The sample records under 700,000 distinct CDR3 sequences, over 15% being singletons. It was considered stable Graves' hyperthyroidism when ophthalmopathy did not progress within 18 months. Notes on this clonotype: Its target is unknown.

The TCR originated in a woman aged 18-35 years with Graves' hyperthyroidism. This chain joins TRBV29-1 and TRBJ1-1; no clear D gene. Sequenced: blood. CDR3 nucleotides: TGCAGCGCCCTGGGCACAGCAACTACTGAAGCTTTCTTT. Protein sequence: CSALGTATTEAFF.